This TCR beta chain was identified in a study of patients with pleural tuberculosis. TCRdb analysed the reads with MiXCR anew, one entry per CDR3 protein. The sample lists under 30,000 distinct CDR3 sequences; about 20% were seen once. In the case of this clonotype: One end of the junction does not line up with germline, which may come from a read error.

CDR1 is LNHNV, CDR2 YYDKDF, per germline (reference sequence). The length of the CDR3 is 16 residues. The sample comprised peripheral blood. The TCR comes from a human donor with pleural tuberculosis. The V and J genes are TRBV15 and TRBJ1-1, with D tentatively TRBD1 (5 bases). This CDR3 is CATSNTRDYMNAEAFF. The CDR3 DNA is TGTGCCACCAGCAATACCAGGGACTACATGAACGCTGAAGCTTTCTTC.